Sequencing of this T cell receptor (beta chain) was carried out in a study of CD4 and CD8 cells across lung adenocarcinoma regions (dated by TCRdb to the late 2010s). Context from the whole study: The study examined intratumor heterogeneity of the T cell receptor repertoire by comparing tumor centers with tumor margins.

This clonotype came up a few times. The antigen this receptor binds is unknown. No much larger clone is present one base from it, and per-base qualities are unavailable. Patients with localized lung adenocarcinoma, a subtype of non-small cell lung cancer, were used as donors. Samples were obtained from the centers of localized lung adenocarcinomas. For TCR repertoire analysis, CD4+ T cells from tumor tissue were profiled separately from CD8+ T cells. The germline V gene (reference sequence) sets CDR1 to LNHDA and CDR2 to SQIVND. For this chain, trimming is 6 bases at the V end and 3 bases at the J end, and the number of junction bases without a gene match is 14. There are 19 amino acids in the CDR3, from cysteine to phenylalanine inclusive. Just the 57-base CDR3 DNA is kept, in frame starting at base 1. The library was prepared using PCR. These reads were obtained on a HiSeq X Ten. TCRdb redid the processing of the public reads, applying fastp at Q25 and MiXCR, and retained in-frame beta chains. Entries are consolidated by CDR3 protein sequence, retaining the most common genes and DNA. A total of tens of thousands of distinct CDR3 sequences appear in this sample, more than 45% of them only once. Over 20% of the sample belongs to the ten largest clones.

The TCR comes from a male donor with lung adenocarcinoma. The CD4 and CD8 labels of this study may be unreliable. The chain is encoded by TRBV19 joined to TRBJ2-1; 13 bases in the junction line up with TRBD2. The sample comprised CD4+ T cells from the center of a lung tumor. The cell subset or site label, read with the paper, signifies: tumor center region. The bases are TGTGCCAGTAGCCGTTTTTGGACTAGCGGGAGTTATATCTACAATGAGCAGTTCTTC. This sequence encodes CASSRFWTSGSYIYNEQFF.